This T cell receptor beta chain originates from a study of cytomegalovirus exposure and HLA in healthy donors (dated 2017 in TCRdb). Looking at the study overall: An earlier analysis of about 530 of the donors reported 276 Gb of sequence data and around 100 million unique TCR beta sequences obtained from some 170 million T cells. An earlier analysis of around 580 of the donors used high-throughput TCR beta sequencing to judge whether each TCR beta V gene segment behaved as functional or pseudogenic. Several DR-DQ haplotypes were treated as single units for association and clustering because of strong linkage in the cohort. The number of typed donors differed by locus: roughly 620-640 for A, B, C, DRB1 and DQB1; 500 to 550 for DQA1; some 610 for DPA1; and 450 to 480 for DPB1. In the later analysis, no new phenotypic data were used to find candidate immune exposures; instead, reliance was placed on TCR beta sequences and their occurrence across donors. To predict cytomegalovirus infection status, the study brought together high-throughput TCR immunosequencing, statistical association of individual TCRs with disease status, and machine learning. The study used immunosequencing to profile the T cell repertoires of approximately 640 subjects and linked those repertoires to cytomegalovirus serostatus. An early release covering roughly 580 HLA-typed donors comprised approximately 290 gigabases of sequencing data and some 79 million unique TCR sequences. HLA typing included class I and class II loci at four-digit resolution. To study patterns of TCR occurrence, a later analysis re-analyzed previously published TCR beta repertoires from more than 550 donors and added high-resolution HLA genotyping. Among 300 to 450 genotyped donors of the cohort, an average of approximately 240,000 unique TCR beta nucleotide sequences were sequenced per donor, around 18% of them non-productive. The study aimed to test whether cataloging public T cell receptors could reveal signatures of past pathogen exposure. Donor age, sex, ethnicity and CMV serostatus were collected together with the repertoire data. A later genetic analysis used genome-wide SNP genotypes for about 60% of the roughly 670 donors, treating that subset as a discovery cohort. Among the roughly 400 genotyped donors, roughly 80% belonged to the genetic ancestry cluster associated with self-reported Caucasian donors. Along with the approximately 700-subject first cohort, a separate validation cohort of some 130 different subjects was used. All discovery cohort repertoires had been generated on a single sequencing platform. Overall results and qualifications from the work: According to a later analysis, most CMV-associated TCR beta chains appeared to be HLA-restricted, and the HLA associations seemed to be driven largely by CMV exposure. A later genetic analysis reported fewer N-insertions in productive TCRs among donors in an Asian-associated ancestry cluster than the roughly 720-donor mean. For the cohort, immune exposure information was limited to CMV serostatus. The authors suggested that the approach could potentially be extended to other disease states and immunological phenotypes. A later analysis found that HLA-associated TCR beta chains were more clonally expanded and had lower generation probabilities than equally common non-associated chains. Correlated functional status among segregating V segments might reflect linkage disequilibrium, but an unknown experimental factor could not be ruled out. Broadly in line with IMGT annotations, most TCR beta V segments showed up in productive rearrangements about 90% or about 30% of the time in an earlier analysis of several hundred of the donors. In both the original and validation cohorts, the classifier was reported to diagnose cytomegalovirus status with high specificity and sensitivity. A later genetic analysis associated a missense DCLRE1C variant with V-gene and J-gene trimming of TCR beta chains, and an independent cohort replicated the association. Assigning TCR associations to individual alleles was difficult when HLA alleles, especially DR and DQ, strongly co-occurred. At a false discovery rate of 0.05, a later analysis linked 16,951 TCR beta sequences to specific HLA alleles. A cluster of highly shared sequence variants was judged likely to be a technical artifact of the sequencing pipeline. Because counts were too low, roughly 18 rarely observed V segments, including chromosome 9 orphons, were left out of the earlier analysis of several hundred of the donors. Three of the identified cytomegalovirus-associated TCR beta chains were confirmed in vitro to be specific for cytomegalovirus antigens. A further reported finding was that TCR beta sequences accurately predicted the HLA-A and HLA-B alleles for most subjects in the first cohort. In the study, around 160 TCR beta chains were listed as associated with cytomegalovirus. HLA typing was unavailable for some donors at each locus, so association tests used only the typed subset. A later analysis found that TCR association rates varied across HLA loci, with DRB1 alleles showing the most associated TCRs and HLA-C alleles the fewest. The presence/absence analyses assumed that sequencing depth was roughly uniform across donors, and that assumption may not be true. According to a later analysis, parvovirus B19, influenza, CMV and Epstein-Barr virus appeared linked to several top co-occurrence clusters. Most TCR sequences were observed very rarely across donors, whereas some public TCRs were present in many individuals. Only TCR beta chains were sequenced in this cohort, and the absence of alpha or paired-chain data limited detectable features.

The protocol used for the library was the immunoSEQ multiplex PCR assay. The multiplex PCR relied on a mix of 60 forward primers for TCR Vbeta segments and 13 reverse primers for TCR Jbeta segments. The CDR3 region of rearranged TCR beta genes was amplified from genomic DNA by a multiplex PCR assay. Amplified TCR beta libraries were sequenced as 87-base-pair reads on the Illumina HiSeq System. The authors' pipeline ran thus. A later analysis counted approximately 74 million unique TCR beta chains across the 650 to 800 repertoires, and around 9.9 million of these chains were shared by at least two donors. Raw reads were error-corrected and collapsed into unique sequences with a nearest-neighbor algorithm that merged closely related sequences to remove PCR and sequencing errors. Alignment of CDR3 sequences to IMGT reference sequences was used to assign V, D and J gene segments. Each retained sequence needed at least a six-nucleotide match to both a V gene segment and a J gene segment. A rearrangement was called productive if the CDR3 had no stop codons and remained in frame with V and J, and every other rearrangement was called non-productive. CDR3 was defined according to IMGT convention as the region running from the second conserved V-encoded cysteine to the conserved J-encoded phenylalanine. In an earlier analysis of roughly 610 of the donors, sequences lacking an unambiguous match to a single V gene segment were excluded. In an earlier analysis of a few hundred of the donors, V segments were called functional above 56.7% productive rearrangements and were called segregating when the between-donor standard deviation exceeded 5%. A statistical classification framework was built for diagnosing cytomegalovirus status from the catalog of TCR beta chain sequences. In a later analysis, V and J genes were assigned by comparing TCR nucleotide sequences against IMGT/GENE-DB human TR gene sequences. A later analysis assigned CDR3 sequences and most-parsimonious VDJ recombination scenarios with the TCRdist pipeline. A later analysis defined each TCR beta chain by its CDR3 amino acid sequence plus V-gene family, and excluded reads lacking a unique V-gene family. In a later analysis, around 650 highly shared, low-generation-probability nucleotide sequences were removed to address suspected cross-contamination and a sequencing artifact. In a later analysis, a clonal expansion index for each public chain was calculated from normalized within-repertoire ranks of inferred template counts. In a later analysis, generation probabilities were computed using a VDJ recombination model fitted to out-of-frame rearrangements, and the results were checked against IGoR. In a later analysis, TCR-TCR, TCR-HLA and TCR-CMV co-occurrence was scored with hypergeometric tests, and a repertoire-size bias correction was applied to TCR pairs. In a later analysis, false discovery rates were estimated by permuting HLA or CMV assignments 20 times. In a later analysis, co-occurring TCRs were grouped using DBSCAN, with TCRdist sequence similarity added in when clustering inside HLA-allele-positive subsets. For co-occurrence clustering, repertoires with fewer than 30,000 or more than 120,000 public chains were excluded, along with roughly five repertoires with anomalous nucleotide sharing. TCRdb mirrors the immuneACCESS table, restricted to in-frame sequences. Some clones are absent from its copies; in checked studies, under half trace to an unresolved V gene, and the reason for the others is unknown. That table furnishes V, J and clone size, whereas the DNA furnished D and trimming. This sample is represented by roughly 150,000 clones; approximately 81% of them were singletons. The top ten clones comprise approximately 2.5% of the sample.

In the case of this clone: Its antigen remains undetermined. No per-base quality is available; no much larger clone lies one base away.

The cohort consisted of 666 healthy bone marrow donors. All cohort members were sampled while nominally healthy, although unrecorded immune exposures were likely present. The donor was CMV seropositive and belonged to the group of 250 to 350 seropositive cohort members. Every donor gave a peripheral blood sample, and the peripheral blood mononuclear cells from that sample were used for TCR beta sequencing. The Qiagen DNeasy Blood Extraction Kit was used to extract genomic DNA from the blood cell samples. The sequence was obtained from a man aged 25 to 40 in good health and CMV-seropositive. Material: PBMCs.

The CDR3 protein sequence reads: CASSYRRQNIQYF. In nucleotide form, the sequence is TGTGCCAGCAGTTACCGGAGGCAAAACATTCAGTACTTC. In this chain, TRBV6-5 is recombined with TRBJ2-4, with TRBD2 perhaps the D gene, on 5 matching bases. V and J are truncated by 2 bases and 5 bases respectively, leaving an intervening sequence of 7 bases. Inclusive of the bounding cysteine and phenylalanine, the CDR3 is 13 residues long. Solely the CDR3 DNA is kept, with 39 bases framed from the first base. From a lookup of the germline V gene, CDR1 and CDR2 are MNHEY and SVGAGI.